Listed below are T cell receptor beta chains from one sample, sequenced in a study of T cells in tuberculosis. TCRdb keeps only in-frame clones here, not all; method: immunoSEQ multiplex PCR. This sample has about 59,000 clones, with 65% to 90% found just once. The specimen sequenced was CD1b-GMM tetramer-negative cells sorted from PBMCs. The source of these receptors is an adult woman with latent tuberculosis. CDR3s include the opening cysteine and the closing phenylalanine or tryptophan. The D gene is left open where the match is weak. Clone size is given for some rows only: seen once, a few or many times, or a class if the clone is expanded.

CDR3nt: TGCGCCAGCAGCTTTCGAGTGGGGAGTGAAGCTTTCTTT
CDR3aa: CASSFRVGSEAFF
v_gene: TRBV5-1
abundance: .
j_gene: TRBJ1-1
d_gene: .

CDR3nt: TGTGCCAGCAGTGACCCCTTGGGACTAGCGGGACCTAGGAGCTCCTACAATGAGCAGTTCTTC
CDR3aa: CASSDPLGLAGPRSSYNEQFF
v_gene: TRBV2
abundance: .
j_gene: TRBJ2-1
d_gene: TRBD2

CDR3nt: TGTGCCAGCAGCCAAGGACTAGCGGGTTCAGAAAATGAGCAGTTCTTC
CDR3aa: CASSQGLAGSENEQFF
v_gene: TRBV4-2
abundance: .
j_gene: TRBJ2-1
d_gene: TRBD2

CDR3nt: TGTGCCAGTAGACTAGCGGGGGCTTTCCAAGAGACCCAGTACTTC
CDR3aa: CASRLAGAFQETQYF
v_gene: TRBV19
abundance: .
j_gene: TRBJ2-5
d_gene: TRBD2

CDR3nt: TGTGCCAGCAGCCGAGACAGGAAAGAGACCCAGTACTTC
CDR3aa: CASSRDRKETQYF
v_gene: TRBV7-2
abundance: .
j_gene: TRBJ2-5
d_gene: .

CDR3nt: TGTGCCAGCAGAGGCAGGGCCTTAGGGGGCTACACCTTC
CDR3aa: CASRGRALGGYTF
v_gene: TRBV2
abundance: .
j_gene: TRBJ1-2
d_gene: .

CDR3nt: TGTGCCAGTAGTCCTACAGGGGGCCCAGATACGCAGTATTTT
CDR3aa: CASSPTGGPDTQYF
v_gene: TRBV19
abundance: once
j_gene: TRBJ2-3
d_gene: TRBD1

CDR3nt: TGTGCCAGTAGTGGGTCGGGGGGAGAGACCCAGTACTTC
CDR3aa: CASSGSGGETQYF
v_gene: TRBV19
abundance: .
j_gene: TRBJ2-5
d_gene: TRBD2

CDR3nt: TGTGCCAGCAGCGTGGGACTAGCGGGGGCGAACACCGGGGAGCTGTTTTTT
CDR3aa: CASSVGLAGANTGELFF
v_gene: TRBV5-4
abundance: once
j_gene: TRBJ2-2
d_gene: TRBD2

CDR3nt: TGTGCCAGCAGTTTATCGGGTAGCGGAAGACAAGAGACCCAGTACTTC
CDR3aa: CASSLSGSGRQETQYF
v_gene: TRBV28
abundance: .
j_gene: TRBJ2-5
d_gene: .

CDR3nt: TGTGCCAGCAGCCCTCTAGCGGGTAGCACAGATACGCAGTATTTT
CDR3aa: CASSPLAGSTDTQYF
v_gene: TRBV9
abundance: .
j_gene: TRBJ2-3
d_gene: TRBD2

CDR3nt: TGTGCCAGCAGCTTAGGGGATTGGGGGGATGAAAAACTGTTTTTT
CDR3aa: CASSLGDWGDEKLFF
v_gene: TRBV7-8
abundance: .
j_gene: TRBJ1-4
d_gene: .

CDR3nt: TGCGCCAGCAGCCACCCCTGGCAGGGCCGAGGAAACACCATATATTTT
CDR3aa: CASSHPWQGRGNTIYF
v_gene: TRBV4-1
abundance: .
j_gene: TRBJ1-3
d_gene: .

CDR3nt: TGTGCCAGCAGTACCTCCTCTACCACAGATACGCAGTATTTT
CDR3aa: CASSTSSTTDTQYF
v_gene: TRBV27
abundance: once
j_gene: TRBJ2-3
d_gene: .

CDR3nt: TGTGCCAGCAGCTTGCATTCAGGGTCCGTTAATTACGAGCAGTACTTC
CDR3aa: CASSLHSGSVNYEQYF
v_gene: TRBV4-2
abundance: few
j_gene: TRBJ2-7
d_gene: .

CDR3nt: TGTGCCAGCAGCTTACCGGGGGGGGGCAATCAGCCCCAGCATTTT
CDR3aa: CASSLPGGGNQPQHF
v_gene: TRBV7-2
abundance: .
j_gene: TRBJ1-5
d_gene: .

CDR3nt: TGTGCCAGCAGTCCCCGGGACAGGGCAAAGGAGACCCAGTACTTC
CDR3aa: CASSPRDRAKETQYF
v_gene: TRBV28
abundance: .
j_gene: TRBJ2-5
d_gene: TRBD1

CDR3nt: TGTGCCAGTGGACGATCTAGCGGGAGGGCTAATGAGCAGTTCTTC
CDR3aa: CASGRSSGRANEQFF
v_gene: TRBV19
abundance: .
j_gene: TRBJ2-1
d_gene: TRBD2

CDR3nt: TGTGCCAGCTCACCGGGGAGGGAGCAGTTCTTC
CDR3aa: CASSPGREQFF
v_gene: TRBV18
abundance: .
j_gene: TRBJ2-1
d_gene: .

CDR3nt: TGTGCCAGTAGTATCGGCCTAGCCCGAGAGCAGTACTTC
CDR3aa: CASSIGLAREQYF
v_gene: TRBV19
abundance: .
j_gene: TRBJ2-7
d_gene: .

CDR3nt: TGCGCCAGCAGCCCCACAGGACAGGGCAGGGCCAAAAACATTCAGTACTTC
CDR3aa: CASSPTGQGRAKNIQYF
v_gene: TRBV5-1
abundance: .
j_gene: TRBJ2-4
d_gene: TRBD1

CDR3nt: TGTGCCAGCAGTTTGGGAAGGGGGCAAATATCTAACTATGGCTACACCTTC
CDR3aa: CASSLGRGQISNYGYTF
v_gene: TRBV27
abundance: .
j_gene: TRBJ1-2
d_gene: TRBD1

CDR3nt: TGTGCCAGCAGGACGGGAGGCAGTAACTATGGCTACACCTTC
CDR3aa: CASRTGGSNYGYTF
v_gene: TRBV28
abundance: once
j_gene: TRBJ1-2
d_gene: .